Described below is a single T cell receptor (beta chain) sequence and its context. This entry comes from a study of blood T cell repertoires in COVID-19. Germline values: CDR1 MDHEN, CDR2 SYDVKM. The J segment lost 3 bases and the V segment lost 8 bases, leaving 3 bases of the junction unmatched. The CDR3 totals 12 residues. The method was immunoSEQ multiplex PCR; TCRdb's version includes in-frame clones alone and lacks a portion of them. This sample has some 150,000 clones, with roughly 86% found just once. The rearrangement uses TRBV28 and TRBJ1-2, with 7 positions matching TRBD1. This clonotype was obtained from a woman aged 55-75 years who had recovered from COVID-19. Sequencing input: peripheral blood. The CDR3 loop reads CASGTVYYGYTF. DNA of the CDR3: TGTGCCAGCGGGACAGTCTACTATGGCTACACCTTC.